The rows below give T cell receptor beta chains drawn from one sample of a study of T cell responses to AZD1222 COVID-19 vaccine. Clones were sequenced by immunoSEQ multiplex PCR, and TCRdb holds only the in-frame ones, with some missing. Its table lists more than 110,000 clones. The sequencing sample was made of peripheral blood. The origin of the receptors is an adult in good health. CDR3s include the opening cysteine and the closing phenylalanine or tryptophan. D genes are given only for firm matches.

d_gene | j_gene | v_gene | CDR3nt | CDR3aa
. | TRBJ2-5 | TRBV3-1/TRBV3-2 | TGTGCCAGCAGCCAAAACGCCGGACAAGAAGAGACCCAGTACTTC | CASSQNAGQEETQYF
. | TRBJ2-1 | TRBV27 | TGTGCCAGCAGTAAACTAGCTAACAATGAGCAGTTCTTC | CASSKLANNEQFF
TRBD1 | TRBJ2-1 | TRBV5-1 | TGCGCCAGCGGCGGGACAGGGAACAATGAGCAGTTCTTC | CASGGTGNNEQFF
. | TRBJ2-2 | TRBV27 | TGTGCCAGCAGTCGTGGACAGTTGGACACCGGGGAGCTGTTTTTT | CASSRGQLDTGELFF
TRBD1 | TRBJ2-3 | TRBV10-3 | TGTGCCATCAGTGAGTCTCCCCCACAGGGGGCTAGGACAGATACGCAGTATTTT | CAISESPPQGARTDTQYF
TRBD1 | TRBJ1-1 | TRBV7-2 | TGTGCCAGCAGCTTCAGGACAGGGCTGACTGAAGCTTTCTTT | CASSFRTGLTEAFF
. | TRBJ2-3 | TRBV5-4 | TGTGCCAGCAGCTTGATGGGGGATAGGAGCACAGATACGCAGTATTTT | CASSLMGDRSTDTQYF
TRBD1 | TRBJ2-5 | TRBV29-1 | TGCAGCGTTGGACAGGGGTCGGTTTTTGGGCAAGAGACCCAGTACTTC | CSVGQGSVFGQETQYF
. | TRBJ1-2 | TRBV20-1 | TGCAGTGCCTCGGGGGGGTATGGCTACACCTTC | CSASGGYGYTF
. | TRBJ1-1 | TRBV4-1 | TGCGCCAGCAGCCAAGATCGCACTGAACCCTTCTTT | CASSQDRTEPFF
TRBD2 | TRBJ2-3 | TRBV5-1 | TGCGCCAGCAGCTTGAATGGGCGGGGGGGCACAGATACGCAGTATTTT | CASSLNGRGGTDTQYF
. | TRBJ1-3 | TRBV19 | TGTGCCAGTAGTATTCCTCGGGGAGTTTCTCCTGGAAACACCATATATTTT | CASSIPRGVSPGNTIYF
. | TRBJ1-2 | TRBV6-1 | TGTGCCAGCAGTGAGAGGTCCAGGAACTATGGCTACACCTTC | CASSERSRNYGYTF
TRBD1 | TRBJ2-7 | TRBV19 | TGTGCCAGTAGTAAGCGACAGGGAATTTACCACGAGCAGTACTTC | CASSKRQGIYHEQYF
. | TRBJ1-2 | TRBV29-1 | TGCAGCGTTGACCGTCGGGGAGATTCTAACTATGGCTACACCTTC | CSVDRRGDSNYGYTF
. | TRBJ2-3 | TRBV6-2/TRBV6-3 | TGTGCCAGCAGTTCCCGAGACTCGTTTAGCACAGATACGCAGTATTTT | CASSSRDSFSTDTQYF
. | TRBJ2-5 | TRBV5-1 | TGCGCCAGCAGCTTGGTGGGCCAAGAGACCCAGTACTTC | CASSLVGQETQYF
. | TRBJ1-1 | TRBV9 | TGTGCCAGCAGCGTAGTGGGAAGCTCTGAAGCTTTCTTT | CASSVVGSSEAFF
TRBD2 | TRBJ2-7 | TRBV7-9 | TGTGCCAGCAGCTTAGGCGGTAGCGGGGACGAGCAGTACTTC | CASSLGGSGDEQYF
. | TRBJ1-6 | TRBV5-4 | TGTGCCAGCAGCTCGAACTCCTATAATTCACCCCTCCACTTT | CASSSNSYNSPLHF
. | TRBJ2-1 | TRBV4-2 | TGTGCCAGCAGCCGAGACTCCTACAATGAGCAGTTCTTC | CASSRDSYNEQFF
. | TRBJ1-1 | TRBV7-2 | TGTGCCAGCAGCTTTGGAATGAACACTGAAGCTTTCTTT | CASSFGMNTEAFF
. | TRBJ1-2 | TRBV28 | TGTGCCAGCAGCACCCGAGGGACCGAGAACTCAGGGGACTTC | CASSTRGTENSGDF
. | TRBJ2-7 | TRBV11-2 | TGTGCCAGCAGCTCTCGCGGTCAGGGGCAAGGGTCGACCTACGAGCAGTACTTC | CASSSRGQGQGSTYEQYF
. | TRBJ1-5 | TRBV6-5 | TGTGCCAGCAGTAACAGGGCGTCCAATCAGCCCCAGCATTTT | CASSNRASNQPQHF
. | TRBJ2-3 | TRBV2 | TGTGCCCGCGCCACGGGGGCCCAGGGAAATACGCAGTATTTT | CARATGAQGNTQYF
. | TRBJ2-5 | TRBV11-2 | TGTGCCAGCACCTCTAGGTACCAAGAGACCCAGTACTTC | CASTSRYQETQYF
. | TRBJ1-1 | TRBV25-1 | TGTGCCAGCAGTGCGGTTGGGGGGTACACTGAAGCTTTCTTT | CASSAVGGYTEAFF
. | TRBJ1-2 | TRBV29-1 | TGCAGCGTTGAAGACCCTTTTCAGGCCTACTATGGCTACACCTTC | CSVEDPFQAYYGYTF
. | TRBJ1-2 | TRBV15 | TGTGCCACCAGCAGAGTGGGCCTTGGCTACACCTTC | CATSRVGLGYTF
. | TRBJ2-1 | TRBV4-1 | TGCGCCAGCAGCCAGGGGGACACATACAATGAGCAGTTCTTC | CASSQGDTYNEQFF
. | TRBJ1-3 | TRBV9 | TGTGCCAGCAGCACCAGGGCTTCCGGAAACACCATATATTTT | CASSTRASGNTIYF
. | TRBJ1-6 | TRBV7-2 | TGTGCCAGCAGCTTAGAGGGGCTGTCGGCCAAGGGGTATAATTCACCCCTCCACTTT | CASSLEGLSAKGYNSPLHF
. | TRBJ1-1 | TRBV2 | TGTGCCAGTGAAGGGGTGAACACTGAAGCTTTCTTT | CASEGVNTEAFF
. | TRBJ1-1 | TRBV5-1 | TGCGCCAGCAGCCTCAACAGTAGGGCTGAAGCTTTCTTT | CASSLNSRAEAFF
. | TRBJ1-4 | TRBV7-9 | TGTGCCAGCAGCTCATCCAGGGTGCGGGCAACTAATGAAAAACTGTTTTTT | CASSSSRVRATNEKLFF
. | TRBJ2-7 | TRBV5-4 | TGTGCCAGCAGCTTGGTGGGGGGCGCCTACGAGCAGTACTTC | CASSLVGGAYEQYF
. | TRBJ1-5 | TRBV28 | TGTGCCAGCAGTAACGCCGGGGAGGTCCATCAGCCCCAGCATTTT | CASSNAGEVHQPQHF
. | TRBJ2-1 | TRBV7-6 | TGTGCCAGCAGCTTAAGTAATGGCTACAATGAGCAGTTCTTC | CASSLSNGYNEQFF
. | TRBJ1-4 | TRBV5-1 | TGCGCCAGCAGCTTGGGACGGAAAGCTAATGAAAAACTGTTTTTT | CASSLGRKANEKLFF
. | TRBJ1-4 | TRBV7-2 | TGTGCCAGCAGCTGGGCAGGGAGTTATGAAAAACTGTTTTTT | CASSWAGSYEKLFF
. | TRBJ1-2 | TRBV28 | TGTGCCAGCAGTGCCAACGGCGGGCGAACCTTC | CASSANGGRTF
. | TRBJ1-1 | TRBV27 | TGTGCCAGCAGTTTACAATTGAGACAATCGAACGACGAAGCTTTCTTT | CASSLQLRQSNDEAFF
TRBD2 | TRBJ2-7 | TRBV18 | TGTGCCAGCTCGCCGACTAGCGGGCGATCCCGGCTTTACGAGCAGCACTTC | CASSPTSGRSRLYEQHF
. | TRBJ1-2 | TRBV7-9 | TGTGCCAGCTTGGGGGGGTACGATGGCTACACCTTC | CASLGGYDGYTF
. | TRBJ1-5 | TRBV7-8 | TGTGCCAGCAGCTTAGACAGTTCCCAGCCCCAGCATTTT | CASSLDSSQPQHF
. | TRBJ1-2 | TRBV2 | TGTGCCAGCAGTGAAGGACACTCTAACTATGGCTACACCTTC | CASSEGHSNYGYTF
TRBD1 | TRBJ1-1 | TRBV5-1 | TGCGCCAGCAGCCTCTGGGGACAGGCGAACACTGAAGCTTTCTTT | CASSLWGQANTEAFF
TRBD2 | TRBJ2-3 | TRBV10-1 | TGCGCCAGGGAAGGACTAGCGGGGGGGATTAGCACAGATACGCAGTATTTT | CAREGLAGGISTDTQYF
TRBD2 | TRBJ2-3 | TRBV5-1 | TGCGCCAGCAGCTTCGCGGGGGGGTATAAGGATACGCAGTATTTT | CASSFAGGYKDTQYF
. | TRBJ1-2 | TRBV7-2 | TGTGCCAGCACGAGCCGACAGAACTATGGCTACACCTTC | CASTSRQNYGYTF